This T cell receptor beta chain was sequenced in a study of identical twins. General study results and limits: Modeled out-of-frame TCR alpha sharing in monozygotic twins fell below observed levels. One should note that invariant MAIT and iNKT cells could partly confound zero-insertion analyses. Some out-of-frame alpha sequences were shared by twins, and these showed excess low generation probability.

There are many counts of this clonotype. The antigen remains unidentified. CDR1 and CDR2 (germline): SGHDT, YYEEEE. Trimming left V 4 bases short and J 5 bases short, with 12 bases between. This CDR3 has 13 amino acids. Unique molecular identifiers were present on cDNA, and template switching added a universal primer site. TCRdb re-called the 5' RACE reads through MiXCR, storing one row per CDR3 protein. The top ten hold approximately 12% of the sample, which has under 450,000 distinct CDR3 sequences, less than 20% seen once. The TCR originated in a man aged 45-65 years in good health. Source material: naive T cells sorted from blood. The chain recombines TRBV5-6 with TRBJ1-1; possibly TRBD1 for D (6 bases). CDR3 residues: CASSPQGRTEAFF. For the CDR3, the DNA is TGTGCCAGCAGCCCACAGGGACGGACTGAAGCTTTCTTT. The variable domain in full, with the rest retrieved from reference TRBV5-6 and TRBJ1-1, is DAGVTQSPTHLIKTRGQQVTLRCSPKSGHDTVSWYQQALGQGPQFIFQYYEEEERQRGNFPDRFSGHQFPNYSSELNVNALLLGDSALYLCASSPQGRTEAFFGQGTRLTVV.